This is a list of T cell receptor beta chains from one sample in a study of PD-L1 blockade in urothelial cancer. Profiled with immunoSEQ multiplex PCR; TCRdb holds only in-frame clones, not every one. The profile shows around 100,000 clones, around 82% of them singletons. The sample was PBMCs, taken around atezolizumab (anti-PD-L1) treatment. These receptors all stem from a man aged 45 to 65 with urothelial cancer. Each CDR3 is given with its conserved first and last residue. The order of the fields is D gene, clone size, V gene, J gene, CDR3 DNA, CDR3 protein. A D gene is named only where the DNA matches it firmly. Clone sizes are given selectively: once, few, many, or a class where the clone is expanded.

TRBD2,-,TRBV30,TRBJ2-2,TGTGCCTGGAGTTCCGGACTAGCGGGAGGGGGGGCCGGGGAGCTGTTTTTT,CAWSSGLAGGGAGELFF
-,-,TRBV5-1,TRBJ1-1,TGCGCCAGCAGCTTAGCCGAAAGTGAAGCTTTCTTT,CASSLAESEAFF
-,many,TRBV5-1,TRBJ2-3,TGCGCCAGCAGCTCCGGCGGGGCGGAGAACACAGATACGCAGTATTTT,CASSSGGAENTDTQYF
-,few,TRBV7-9,TRBJ1-5,TGTGCCAGCAGCTTAGGAACGTTAGGCAATCAGCCCCAGCATTTT,CASSLGTLGNQPQHF
-,-,TRBV18,TRBJ2-7,TGTGCCAGCTCACCATCCCAAATAGGGGCCTACGAGCAGTACTTC,CASSPSQIGAYEQYF
TRBD2,-,TRBV11-2,TRBJ2-4,TGTGCCAGCAGCTTAGCGGGAGGGGGAAACATTCAGTACTTC,CASSLAGGGNIQYF
-,-,TRBV18,TRBJ2-1,TGTGCCAGCTCACTATCCTCCGGGGTGGGTGAGCAGTTCTTC,CASSLSSGVGEQFF
TRBD2,many,TRBV11-1,TRBJ2-2,TGTGCCAGCAGCCCAGTGGTTTCTAGCGGGAGCTTCACCGGGGAGCTGTTTTTT,CASSPVVSSGSFTGELFF
-,-,TRBV19,TRBJ1-5,TGTGCCAGTAGTATAGTGACAGGAGTCCGCAATCAGCCCCAGCATTTT,CASSIVTGVRNQPQHF
TRBD2,-,TRBV5-6,TRBJ2-2,TGTGCCAGCAGCTTCGGACTAGCGGGTTCGAACACCGGGGAGCTGTTTTTT,CASSFGLAGSNTGELFF
TRBD2,-,TRBV28,TRBJ2-6,TGTGCCAGCAGTTTAAGGTTTTACGGGGTAGGTCAGCGGGGGGCCTCTGGGGCCAACGTCCTGACTTTC,CASSLRFYGVGQRGASGANVLTF
TRBD1,-,TRBV9,TRBJ2-5,TGTGCCAGCAGCGTTAACAGGGGGTATGCAGAGACCCAGTACTTC,CASSVNRGYAETQYF
TRBD1,once,TRBV18,TRBJ2-7,TGTGCCAGCTCACCGACAGGGATGGATTACGAGCAGTACTTC,CASSPTGMDYEQYF
-,few,TRBV29-1,TRBJ2-3,TGCAGCTCCAAAGGGGGTTTCACAGATACGCAGTATTTT,CSSKGGFTDTQYF
TRBD1,few,TRBV5-1,TRBJ2-7,TGCGCCAGCAGCGTCTGGACAGGGCCCGGTGAGGAGCAGTACTTC,CASSVWTGPGEEQYF
TRBD1,-,TRBV5-1,TRBJ2-5,TGCGCCAGCAGTTACCGGGACAGGGACGGGGACCAGTACTTC,CASSYRDRDGDQYF
-,-,TRBV5-1,TRBJ2-7,TGCGCCAGCAGCTTGGGGGTCAGGGAAAGAAACGAGCAGTACTTC,CASSLGVRERNEQYF
-,-,TRBV28,TRBJ1-6,TGTGCCAGCAGTTTATTGAGCTCCTATAATTCACCCCTCCACTTT,CASSLLSSYNSPLHF
-,-,TRBV19,TRBJ1-1,TGTGCCAGTAGTATGCCAACCGGACAGATGAACACTGAAGCTTTCTTT,CASSMPTGQMNTEAFF
-,-,TRBV28,TRBJ1-2,TGTGCCAGCAGTTCCGCCCGGGGCTACACCTTC,CASSSARGYTF
-,-,TRBV19,TRBJ2-4,TGTGCCAGTAGTCCAGCCCAGGGGCGAGCCAAAAACATTCAGTACTTC,CASSPAQGRAKNIQYF
-,-,TRBV7-2,TRBJ1-1,TGTGCCAGCAAATGGGGGGAGGGGACTGAAGCTTTCTTT,CASKWGEGTEAFF
-,-,TRBV5-6,TRBJ1-1,TGTGCCACCTCCCTACGAGTGAACACTGAAGCTTTCTTT,CATSLRVNTEAFF
-,-,TRBV18,TRBJ1-1,TGTGCCAGCTCACCAAGTAATGTGGCAGGGGCTGAAGCTTTCTTT,CASSPSNVAGAEAFF
-,-,TRBV28,TRBJ1-1,TGTGCCAGCACCACCCAAGCCAGGGTCATCACTGAAGCTTTCTTT,CASTTQARVITEAFF
-,once,TRBV6-6,TRBJ1-2,TGTGCCAGCACTGACGGGGGGATAACTGGCTATGGCTACACCTTC,CASTDGGITGYGYTF
TRBD1,medium-sized,TRBV7-3,TRBJ1-5,TGTGCCAGCAGCTTGACAGGGGGTCAGCCCCAGCATTTT,CASSLTGGQPQHF
TRBD1,-,TRBV28,TRBJ1-5,TGTGCCAGCAGTTTATGGTCAGGGGGCGCAAATCAGCCCCAGCATTTT,CASSLWSGGANQPQHF
TRBD2,few,TRBV5-1,TRBJ2-7,TGCGCCAGCAGCTTAAGCGGGACGGTGCAGTACTTC,CASSLSGTVQYF
-,-,TRBV13,TRBJ1-1,TGTGCCAGCAGCTTAGCGGAGGAAGCGACTGAAGCTTTCTTT,CASSLAEEATEAFF
-,-,TRBV2,TRBJ1-1,TGTGCCAGCGGGACAAGTGTGAACACTGAAGCTTTCTTT,CASGTSVNTEAFF
-,-,TRBV7-9,TRBJ2-4,TGTGCCAGCAGCTTAGTTGCTAGCTATATAGCCAAAAACATTCAGTACTTC,CASSLVASYIAKNIQYF
-,few,TRBV18,TRBJ2-6,TGTGCCAGCTCCCCTAGCTCTGGGGCCAACGTCCTGACTTTC,CASSPSSGANVLTF
-,once,TRBV6-4,TRBJ2-1,TGTGCCAGCAGTGACTCACCGCAGGTCCCCTCCTCCTACAATGAGCAGTTCTTC,CASSDSPQVPSSYNEQFF
-,once,TRBV5-6,TRBJ2-2,TGTGCCAGCACCGACAGCACCGGGGAGCTGTTTTTT,CASTDSTGELFF
TRBD1,-,TRBV27,TRBJ2-7,TGTGCCAGCAGCAAGGCTGGGACAGGAACCTACGAGCAGTACTTC,CASSKAGTGTYEQYF
TRBD1,-,TRBV28,TRBJ1-1,TGTGCCAGCAGGGTACAGGGGGCGGGGACTGAAGCTTTCTTT,CASRVQGAGTEAFF